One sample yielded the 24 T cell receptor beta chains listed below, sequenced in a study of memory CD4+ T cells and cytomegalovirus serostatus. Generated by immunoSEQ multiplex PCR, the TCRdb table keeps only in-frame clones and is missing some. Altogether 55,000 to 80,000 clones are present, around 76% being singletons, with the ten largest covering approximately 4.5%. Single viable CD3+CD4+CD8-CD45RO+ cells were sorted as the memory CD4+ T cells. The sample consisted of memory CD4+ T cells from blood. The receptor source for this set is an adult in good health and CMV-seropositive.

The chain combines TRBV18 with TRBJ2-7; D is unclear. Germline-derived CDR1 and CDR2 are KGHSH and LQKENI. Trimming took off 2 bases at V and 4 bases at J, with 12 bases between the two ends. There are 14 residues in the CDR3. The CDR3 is CASSPSAEGYEQYF. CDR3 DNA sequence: TGTGCCAGCTCACCATCAGCCGAAGGATACGAGCAGTACTTC.

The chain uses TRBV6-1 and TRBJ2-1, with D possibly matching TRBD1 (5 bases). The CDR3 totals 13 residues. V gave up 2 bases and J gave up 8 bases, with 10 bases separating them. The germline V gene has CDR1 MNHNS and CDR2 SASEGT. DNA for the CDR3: TGTGCCAGCAGTGAATCAGGGATACATGAGCAGTTCTTC. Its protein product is CASSESGIHEQFF.

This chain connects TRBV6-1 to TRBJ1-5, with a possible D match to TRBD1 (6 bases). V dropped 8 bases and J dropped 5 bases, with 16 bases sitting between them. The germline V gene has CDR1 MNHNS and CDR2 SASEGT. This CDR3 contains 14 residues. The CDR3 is CASSYRAGDQPQHF. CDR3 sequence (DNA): TGTGCCAGCTCCTACAGGGCCGGGGATCAGCCCCAGCATTTT.

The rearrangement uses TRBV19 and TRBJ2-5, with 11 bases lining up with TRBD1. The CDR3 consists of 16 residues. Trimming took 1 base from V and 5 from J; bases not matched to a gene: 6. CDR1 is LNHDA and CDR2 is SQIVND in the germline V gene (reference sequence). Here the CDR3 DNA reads TGTGCCAGTAGTATAGGGGGGACAGGGGGTAGTGAGACCCAGTACTTC. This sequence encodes CASSIGGTGGSETQYF.

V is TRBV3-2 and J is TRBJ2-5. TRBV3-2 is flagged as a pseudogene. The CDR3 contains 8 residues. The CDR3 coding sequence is TGTGCCAGCAGCCCCCAGTACTTC. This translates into CASSPQYF.

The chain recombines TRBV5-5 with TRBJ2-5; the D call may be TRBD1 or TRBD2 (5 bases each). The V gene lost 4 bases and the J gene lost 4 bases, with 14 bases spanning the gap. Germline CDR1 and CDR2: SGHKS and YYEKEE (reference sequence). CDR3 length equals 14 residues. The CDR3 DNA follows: TGTGCCAGCAGCCGTGGGGGAAAGGGAGAGACCCAGTACTTC. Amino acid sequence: CASSRGGKGETQYF.

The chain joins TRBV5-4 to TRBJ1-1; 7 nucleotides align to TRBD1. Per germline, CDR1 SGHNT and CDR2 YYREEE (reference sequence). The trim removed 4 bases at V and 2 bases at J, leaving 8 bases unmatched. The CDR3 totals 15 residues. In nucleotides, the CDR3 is TGTGCCAGCAGCCTCCCGAACAGGGGTAACACTGAAGCTTTCTTT. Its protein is CASSLPNRGNTEAFF. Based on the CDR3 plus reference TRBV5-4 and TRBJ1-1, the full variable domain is ETGVTQSPTHLIKTRGQQVTLRCSSQSGHNTVSWYQQALGQGPQFIFQYYREEENGRGNFPPRFSGLQFPNYSSELNVNALELDDSALYLCASSLPNRGNTEAFFGQGTRLTVV.

CDR3 DNA: TGTGCCAGCAGTTTATACAGTATTTTGGGGGGCTACACCTTC. This gives the protein CASSLYSILGGYTF. The chain joins TRBV28 to TRBJ1-2; D remains ambiguous. V shed 1 base and J shed 8 bases, with 14 bases lying between them. Germline CDR1 reads MDHEN; CDR2 reads SYDVKM. The CDR3 is made up of 14 amino acids.

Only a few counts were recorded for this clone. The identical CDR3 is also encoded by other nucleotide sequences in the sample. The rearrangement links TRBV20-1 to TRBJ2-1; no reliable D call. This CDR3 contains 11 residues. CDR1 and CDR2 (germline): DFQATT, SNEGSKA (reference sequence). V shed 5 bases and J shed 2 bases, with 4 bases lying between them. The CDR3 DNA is TGCAGTGCTGGAACCTACAATGAGCAGTTCTTC. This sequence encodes CSAGTYNEQFF.

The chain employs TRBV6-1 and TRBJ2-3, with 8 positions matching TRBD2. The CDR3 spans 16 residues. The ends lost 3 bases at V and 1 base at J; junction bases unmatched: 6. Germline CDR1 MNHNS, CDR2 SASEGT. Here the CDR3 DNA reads TGTGCCAGCAGTGATCGTCCGCGGGGGGGCACAGATACGCAGTATTTT. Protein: CASSDRPRGGTDTQYF.

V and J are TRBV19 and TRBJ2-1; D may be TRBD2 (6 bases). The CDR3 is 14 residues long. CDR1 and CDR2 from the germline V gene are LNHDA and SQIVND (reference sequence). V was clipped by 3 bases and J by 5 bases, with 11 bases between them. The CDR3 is CASSMVSSDNEQFF. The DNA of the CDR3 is TGTGCCAGTAGTATGGTGTCTAGCGACAATGAGCAGTTCTTC.

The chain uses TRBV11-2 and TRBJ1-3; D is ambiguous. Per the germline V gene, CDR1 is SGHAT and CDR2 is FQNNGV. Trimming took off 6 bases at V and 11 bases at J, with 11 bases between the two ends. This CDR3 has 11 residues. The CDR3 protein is CASSALFAIYF. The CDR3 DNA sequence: TGTGCCAGCAGTGCGCTGTTCGCCATATATTTT.

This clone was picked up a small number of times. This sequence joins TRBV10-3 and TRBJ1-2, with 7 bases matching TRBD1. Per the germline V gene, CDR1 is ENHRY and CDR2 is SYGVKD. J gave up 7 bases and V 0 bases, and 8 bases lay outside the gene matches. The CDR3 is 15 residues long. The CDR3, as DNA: TGTGCCATCAGTGAGTCGACCCAGGGGGATGGTGGCTACACCTTC. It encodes CAISESTQGDGGYTF.

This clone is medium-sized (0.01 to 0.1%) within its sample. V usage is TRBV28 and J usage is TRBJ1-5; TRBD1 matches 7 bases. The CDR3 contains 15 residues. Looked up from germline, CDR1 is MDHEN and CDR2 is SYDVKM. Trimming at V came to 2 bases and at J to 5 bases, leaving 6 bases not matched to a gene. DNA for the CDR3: TGTGCCAGCAGTTTACCATGGCAGGGGGATCAGCCCCAGCATTTT. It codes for CASSLPWQGDQPQHF. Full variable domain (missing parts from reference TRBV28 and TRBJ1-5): DVKVTQSSRYLVKRTGEKVFLECVQDMDHENMFWYRQDPGLGLRLIYFSYDVKMKEKGDIPEGYSVSREKKERFSLILESASTNQTSMYLCASSLPWQGDQPQHFGDGTRLSIL.

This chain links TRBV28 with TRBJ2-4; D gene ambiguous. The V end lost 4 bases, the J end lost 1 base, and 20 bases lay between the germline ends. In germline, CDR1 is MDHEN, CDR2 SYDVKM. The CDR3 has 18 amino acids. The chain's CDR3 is CASSSLRALLGAKNIQYF. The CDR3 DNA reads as TGTGCCAGCAGTTCTCTCCGGGCGCTCCTTGGGGCCAAAAACATTCAGTACTTC. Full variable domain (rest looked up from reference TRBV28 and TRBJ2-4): DVKVTQSSRYLVKRTGEKVFLECVQDMDHENMFWYRQDPGLGLRLIYFSYDVKMKEKGDIPEGYSVSREKKERFSLILESASTNQTSMYLCASSSLRALLGAKNIQYFGAGTRLSVL.

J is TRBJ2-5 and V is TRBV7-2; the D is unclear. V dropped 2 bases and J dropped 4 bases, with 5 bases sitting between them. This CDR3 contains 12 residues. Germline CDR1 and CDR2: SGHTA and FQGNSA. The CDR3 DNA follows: TGTGCCAGCAGCTTATCCCGAGAGACCCAGTACTTC. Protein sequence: CASSLSRETQYF.

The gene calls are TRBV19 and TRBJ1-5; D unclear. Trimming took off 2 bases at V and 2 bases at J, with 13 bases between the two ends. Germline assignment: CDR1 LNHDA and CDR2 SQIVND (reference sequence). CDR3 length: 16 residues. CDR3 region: CASSITEWSRNQPQHF. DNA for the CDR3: TGTGCCAGTAGTATAACGGAGTGGTCCCGCAATCAGCCCCAGCATTTT. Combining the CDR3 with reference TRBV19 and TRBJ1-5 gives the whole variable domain DGGITQSPKYLFRKEGQNVTLSCEQNLNHDAMYWYRQDPGQGLRLIYYSQIVNDFQKGDIAEGYSVSREKKESFPLTVTSAQKNPTAFYLCASSITEWSRNQPQHFGDGTRLSIL.

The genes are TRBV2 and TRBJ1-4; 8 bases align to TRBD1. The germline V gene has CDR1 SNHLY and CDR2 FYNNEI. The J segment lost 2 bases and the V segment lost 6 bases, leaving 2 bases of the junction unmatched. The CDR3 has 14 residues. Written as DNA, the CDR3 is TGTGCCAGCAGGGACAGGGACACTAATGAAAAACTGTTTTTT. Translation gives CASRDRDTNEKLFF. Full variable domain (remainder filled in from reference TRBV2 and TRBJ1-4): EPEVTQTPSHQVTQMGQEVILRCVPISNHLYFYWYRQILGQKVEFLVSFYNNEISEKSEIFDDQFSVERPDGSNFTLKIRSTKLEDSAMYFCASRDRDTNEKLFFGSGTQLSVL.

Here the CDR3 reads CASSLAGGELFF. The DNA of the CDR3 is TGTGCCAGCAGCTTAGCTGGGGGGGAGCTGTTTTTT. This chain links TRBV7-7 with TRBJ2-2; D is unclear. Germline V gene data show CDR1 as SSHAT and CDR2 as FNYEAQ (reference sequence). V lost 0 bases to trimming and J lost 8 bases, with 4 bases between them. This CDR3 comprises 12 residues.

The CDR3 protein is CATSRPHGQGSQPQHF. CDR3 bases: TGTGCCACCAGCAGGCCCCATGGACAGGGGAGTCAGCCCCAGCATTTT. The gene calls are TRBV15 and TRBJ1-5, with 9 nucleotides matching TRBD1. CDR3 size: 16 residues. V trimming: 3 bases; J trimming: 6 bases; junction bases outside the gene matches: 9. CDR1 LNHNV and CDR2 YYDKDF come from the germline V gene (reference sequence).

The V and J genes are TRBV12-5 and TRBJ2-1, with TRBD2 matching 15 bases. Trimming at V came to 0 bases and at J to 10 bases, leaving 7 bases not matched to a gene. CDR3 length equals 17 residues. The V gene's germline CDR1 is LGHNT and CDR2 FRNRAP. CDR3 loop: CASGLVQGLAGGGEQFF. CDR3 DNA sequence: TGTGCTAGTGGTTTGGTACAGGGACTAGCGGGAGGTGGAGAGCAGTTCTTC.

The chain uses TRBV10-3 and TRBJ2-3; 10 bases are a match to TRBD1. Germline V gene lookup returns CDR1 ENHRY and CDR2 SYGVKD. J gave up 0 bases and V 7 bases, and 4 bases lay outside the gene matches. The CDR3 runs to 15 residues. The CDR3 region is CAINRGQGSTDTQYF. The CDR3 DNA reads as TGTGCCATCAACAGGGGACAGGGGAGCACAGATACGCAGTATTTT.

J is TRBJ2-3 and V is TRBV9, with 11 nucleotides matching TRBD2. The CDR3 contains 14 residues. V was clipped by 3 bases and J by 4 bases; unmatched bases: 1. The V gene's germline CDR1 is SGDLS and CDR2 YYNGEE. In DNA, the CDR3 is TGTGCCAGCAGCGGTAGCGGGAGGGCAGATACGCAGTATTTT. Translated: CASSGSGRADTQYF.

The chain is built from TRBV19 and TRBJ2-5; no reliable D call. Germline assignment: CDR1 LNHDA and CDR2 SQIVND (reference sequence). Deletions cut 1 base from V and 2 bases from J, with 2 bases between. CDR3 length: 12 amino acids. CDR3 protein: CASSIGQETQYF. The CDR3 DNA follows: TGTGCCAGTAGTATAGGGCAAGAGACCCAGTACTTC.